This T cell receptor beta chain was observed in a study of blood T cell repertoires in COVID-19. Study-wide background: The study drew acute and convalescent COVID-19 samples from the United States, Italy and Spain. Nucleic acid was either cDNA or gDNA, and it came from T cells, B-cell-depleted T cells, or PBMCs.

Original processing methods: From reference gene primer amplification, estimates of nucleated cell counts were derived. Clones were read by immunoSEQ multiplex PCR, and TCRdb kept only the in-frame ones, dropping some. The D gene and trimming were derived from the DNA, and the V and J assignments and clone size from that table. The sample contains roughly 130,000 clones, more than 70% of which appear only once. CDR1 MNHEY and CDR2 SVGAGI come from the germline V gene. The V gene end was trimmed by 7 bases and the J gene end by 5 bases; junction bases not matched to a gene: 8. This CDR3 spans 14 amino acids.

This chain connects TRBV6-5 to TRBJ1-2; 9 bases map to TRBD1. The specimen was peripheral blood. The receptor was derived from a woman aged 55 to 70 with acute or convalescent COVID-19. CDR3 protein: CASNRDRVLYGYTF. The CDR3 bases are TGTGCCAGCAATAGGGACAGGGTTTTATATGGCTACACCTTC.